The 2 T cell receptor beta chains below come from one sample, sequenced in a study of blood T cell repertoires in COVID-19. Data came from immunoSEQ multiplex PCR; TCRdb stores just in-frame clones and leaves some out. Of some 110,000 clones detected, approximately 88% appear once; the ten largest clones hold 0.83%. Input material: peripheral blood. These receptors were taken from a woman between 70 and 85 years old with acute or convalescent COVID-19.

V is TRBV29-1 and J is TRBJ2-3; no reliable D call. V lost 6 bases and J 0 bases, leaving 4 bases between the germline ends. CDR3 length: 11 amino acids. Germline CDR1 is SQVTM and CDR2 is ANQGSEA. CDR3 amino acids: CSVYSTDTQYF. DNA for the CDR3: TGCAGCGTGTATAGCACAGATACGCAGTATTTT.

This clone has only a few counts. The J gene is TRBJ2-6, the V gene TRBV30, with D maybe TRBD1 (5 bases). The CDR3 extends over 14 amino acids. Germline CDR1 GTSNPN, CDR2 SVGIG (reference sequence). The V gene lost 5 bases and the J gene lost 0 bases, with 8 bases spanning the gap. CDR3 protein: CAWGADSGANVLTF. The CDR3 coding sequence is TGTGCCTGGGGGGCCGACTCTGGGGCCAACGTCCTGACTTTC.